This T cell receptor (beta chain) was observed in a study of blood T cell repertoires in COVID-19. Study context: Whether acute or convalescent, the COVID-19 samples came from the United States, Italy and Spain.

This table comes from immunoSEQ multiplex PCR, and its TCRdb copy is limited to in-frame clones, with some not included. The sample records about 52,000 clones, about 81% being singletons. This sequence was found in an elderly woman with COVID-19, enrolled during active disease. What was sequenced was peripheral blood.

In DNA, the CDR3 is TGTGCCAGCAGCCTTACCGACAGGGCTGGCTACACCTTC. Residues: CASSLTDRAGYTF. The chain uses TRBV11-2 and TRBJ1-2; TRBD1 aligns across 7 bases. Germline V CDR1 and CDR2: SGHAT, FQNNGV. This CDR3 contains 13 residues. J was trimmed by 7 bases and V by 5 bases; bases with no gene match: 7. The full variable domain, rest sourced from reference TRBV11-2 and TRBJ1-2, is EAGVAQSPRYKIIEKRQSVAFWCNPISGHATLYWYQQILGQGPKLLIQFQNNGVVDDSQLPKDRFSAERLKGVDSTLKIQPAKLEDSAVYLCASSLTDRAGYTFGSGTRLTVV.